Below, 19 T cell receptor beta chains from the same sample are listed, as sequenced in a study of blood T cells in healthy people across ages. With a J-beta primer mix and a sample-barcoded 5' primer, a second PCR ran roughly 6 to 11 cycles. TCRdb ran MiXCR on the 5' RACE reads and lists one entry per CDR3 protein. The sample includes roughly 2 million distinct CDR3 sequences, roughly 49% seen only once; the top ten take 2% to 2.5%. Material: blood. These receptors were taken from a woman between 40 and 55 years old in good health.

The chain combines TRBV4-3 with TRBJ1-2; D is unclear. The V end was cut by 0 bases, the J end by 1 base, with 9 bases between. The CDR3 totals 15 residues. Germline V CDR1 and CDR2: LGHNA, YSLEER. The CDR3 DNA follows: TGCGCCAGCAGCCAAGAGAGGAAGGGTAACTATGGCTACACCTTC. This gives the protein CASSQERKGNYGYTF.

This clonotype was counted only a few times. V gene TRBV6-5 combines with J gene TRBJ1-4; D remains ambiguous. The CDR3 sequence is 14 residues long. CDR1 and CDR2 (germline): MNHEY, SVGAGI. The V end lost 5 bases, the J end lost 2 bases, and 9 bases lay between the germline ends. CDR3 protein: CASSPVHTNEKLFF. DNA of the CDR3: TGTGCCAGCAGTCCGGTACATACTAATGAAAAACTGTTTTTT.

This clonotype was picked up a small number of times. An end of the junction differs from the germline gene, which may be a read error. V is TRBV29-1 and J is TRBJ1-2; TRBD1 is a possible D gene (6 bases). Germline CDR1 is SQVTM and CDR2 is ANQGSEA. This CDR3 region has 13 residues. The CDR3 region has the DNA TGCAGCGCTGAACAGGGTAGAGGGGAGGGCTACACCTTC. It is translated as CSAEQGRGEGYTF.

The CDR3 sequence: CATILSRWEFQETQYF. CDR3 DNA: TGTGCCACGATCCTTTCGCGCTGGGAGTTTCAGGAGACCCAGTACTTC. The chain recombines TRBV24-1 with TRBJ2-5; the D gene is possibly TRBD2 (5 bases). Germline V gene lookup returns CDR1 KGHDR and CDR2 SFDVKD. V shed 10 bases and J shed 5 bases, with 25 bases lying between them. This CDR3 is 16 amino acids long.

This clonotype was found a few times. The chain employs TRBV7-2 and TRBJ2-5, with 8 nucleotides matching TRBD2. V lost 4 bases and J lost 11; bases outside the gene matches: 15. Germline V CDR1 and CDR2: SGHTA, FQGNSA. This CDR3 comprises 15 residues. In DNA form, the CDR3 reads TGTGCCAGCAGCTCGCCGCGGCTAGGGTTAGCGGGGCAGTACTTC. This encodes CASSSPRLGLAGQYF.

This chain uses TRBV28 with TRBJ1-2, with unresolved D. Germline V gene lookup returns CDR1 MDHEN and CDR2 SYDVKM. The CDR3 contains 13 residues. Trimming left V 5 bases short and J 6 bases short, with 13 bases between. CDR3: CASSVNGRDGYTF. Here the CDR3 DNA reads TGTGCCAGCAGTGTGAACGGGAGGGATGGCTACACCTTC.

V and J are TRBV21-1 and TRBJ2-4; TRBD1, the table's D call, was not compared with the DNA. TRBV21-1 is recorded as a pseudogene. The CDR3 covers 22 residues. The CDR3 nucleotides are TGTGCCAGCAGCAAAAAAAGGGTTTCAGGGACAGGGGGCTGGTTAGCCAAAAACATTCAGTACTTC. It specifies CASSKKRVSGTGGWLAKNIQYF.

This sequence joins TRBV7-9 and TRBJ1-5; D perhaps matches TRBD1 (6 bases). Between the trimmed V and J ends, which lost 1 base and 7 bases, there was a span of 20 bases. The CDR3 consists of 17 residues. Germline values: CDR1 SEHNR, CDR2 FQNEAQ (reference sequence). CDR3 DNA sequence: TGTGCCAGCAGCTTAGGCGGCTTGGGGGGGGCACGGCAGCCCCAGCATTTT. This sequence encodes CASSLGGLGGARQPQHF.

This clonotype was found a few times. The V call is TRBV29-1, the J call TRBJ1-2, with TRBD1 matching over 8 bases. Germline trimming cut 3 bases from V and 13 bases from J; bases unmatched to any gene: 10. Per the germline V gene, CDR1 is SQVTM and CDR2 is ANQGSEA. The CDR3 runs to 12 residues. The CDR3 loop is CSVDHGQGSSTF. The CDR3 DNA reads TGCAGCGTTGACCACGGACAGGGCTCCTCCACCTTC.

Comments on this clonotype: One end of the junction varies from germline; a read error may be responsible. V usage is TRBV6-2 or TRBV6-3 and J usage is TRBJ2-1; D is uncertain. From germline, CDR1 is MNHEY and CDR2 SVGEGT. This CDR3 region has 14 residues. CDR3 sequence (DNA): TGTGCCAGCAGTTACCCGCCGGTTGCCAATGGGCAGTTCTTC. Translation gives CASSYPPVANGQFF.

The chain couples TRBV6-5 to TRBJ2-4; D call uncertain. The CDR3 is made up of 14 amino acids. The germline gives CDR1 MNHEY, CDR2 SVGAGI. V dropped 6 bases and J dropped 3 bases, with 12 bases sitting between them. DNA for the CDR3: TGTGCCAGCAGCGAAGGGCCGGGCAAAAACATTCAGTACTTC. It specifies CASSEGPGKNIQYF.

In its sample, this clonotype was seen a few times. The chain employs TRBV6-2 or TRBV6-3 and TRBJ2-3; D is perhaps TRBD2 (5 bases). V lost 5 bases and J 8 bases, leaving 17 bases between the germline ends. The CDR3 consists of 14 residues. CDR1 is MNHEY and CDR2 is SVGEGT in the germline V gene. CDR3: CASSPTSSEATQYF. The CDR3 bases are TGTGCCAGCAGTCCAACGTCTTCGGAGGCTACGCAGTATTTT.

This clonotype was seen many times. The V call is TRBV6-2 or TRBV6-3, the J call TRBJ2-5; D is unclear. Germline assignment: CDR1 MNHEY and CDR2 SVGEGT. The CDR3 has 13 amino acids. Trimming removed 3 bases from V and 2 bases from J, with 7 bases in between. The CDR3 loop is CASSYGQQETQYF. The CDR3, as DNA: TGTGCCAGCAGTTATGGGCAGCAAGAGACCCAGTACTTC.

This chain uses TRBV7-2 with TRBJ2-7, with 7 bases matching TRBD1. V lost 0 bases, J lost 4 bases, and 12 bases stayed unmatched. The CDR3 runs 17 residues. Per the germline V gene, CDR1 is SGHTA and CDR2 is FQGNSA. CDR3 loop: CASSLAMGTAFRYEQYF. The CDR3 DNA reads TGTGCCAGCAGCTTAGCGATGGGGACAGCTTTTCGTTACGAGCAGTACTTC.

This clonotype appeared a few times. The chain carries TRBV7-9 and TRBJ2-7, with TRBD2 as a possible D gene (5 bases). Trimming took 5 bases from V and 11 from J, leaving 25 bases between them. CDR1 is SEHNR and CDR2 is FQNEAQ in the germline V gene (reference sequence). This CDR3 contains 15 residues. CDR3 loop: CASSLSAGGAEVKYF. The CDR3 nucleotides read TGTGCCAGCAGCCTCTCAGCTGGCGGCGCGGAGGTTAAGTACTTC.

This clonotype was seen only a few times. This chain links TRBV7-2 with TRBJ2-1; TRBD1 is a possible D gene (5 bases). Per the germline V gene, CDR1 is SGHTA and CDR2 is FQGNSA. The CDR3 extends over 15 amino acids. Trimming stripped 1 base from V and 4 bases from J, with 11 bases between. CDR3 sequence: CASSLVGAAYNEQFF. The CDR3 DNA sequence: TGTGCCAGCAGCTTAGTAGGGGCAGCTTACAATGAGCAGTTCTTC.

The chain links TRBV10-1 to TRBJ2-7; 13 positions match TRBD2. V was pared by 4 bases and J by 3 bases, with 9 bases of the junction left unmatched. This CDR3 region has 17 residues. Per the germline V gene, CDR1 is WNHNN and CDR2 is SYGVQD (reference sequence). The CDR3 nucleotides are TGCGCCAGCAGTGGTGGGACTAGCGGGGCCGCTGGCTACGAGCAGTACTTC. Protein sequence: CASSGGTSGAAGYEQYF.

Turning to this clonotype: This may come from a read error, since a much larger clone is one base off. The V gene is TRBV13, the J gene TRBJ2-1, with TRBD2 matching 11 bases. Germline V CDR1 and CDR2: PRHDT, FYEKMQ (reference sequence). V lost 3 bases to trimming and J lost 13 bases; unmatched junction nucleotides: 14. This CDR3 is built from 16 residues. The CDR3, as DNA: TGTGCCAGCAGCTTCAGACTAGCGGGGTACGGCGAGACCCAGTTCTTC. This encodes CASSFRLAGYGETQFF.

This clonotype was counted many times. The chain joins TRBV4-3 to TRBJ2-5; 9 bases are shared with TRBD2. CDR1 and CDR2 (germline): LGHNA, YSLEER. CDR3 length: 17 residues. V was clipped by 0 bases and J by 4 bases; unmatched bases: 9. Written as DNA, the CDR3 is TGCGCCAGCAGCCAAGATCCCGCGGGGGGGCCTAGAGAGACCCAGTACTTC. Translated: CASSQDPAGGPRETQYF.